A few counts support the clone carrying this T cell receptor (beta chain). Its antigen is unidentified. The CDR3 sequence is 15 residues long. Trimming removed 0 bases at V and 7 bases at J, with 15 bases between. CDR1 is SGHTA, CDR2 FQGNSA, per germline. The data stem from a study of T cells after yellow fever vaccination. Study-wide results and limits: Peak timing came faster in the weaker secondary response, day 5 versus 15. A limited proportion of clonotypes was detected within both the CD4 and CD8 compartments.

MiXCR, applied by TCRdb to the 5' RACE reads, yields one record per CDR3 protein. The top ten clones hold 15% to 20% of a sample with 350,000 or so distinct CDR3 sequences, around 8.1% of them seen once. V usage is TRBV7-2 and J usage is TRBJ1-2; no definite D call. The sequences come from PBMCs, collected about 49 days after the first yellow fever vaccination. The source is a man aged 18 to 30 who received the YFV17D yellow fever vaccine. The CDR3 loop is CASSLARQIRSGYTF. As DNA, the CDR3 is TGTGCCAGCAGCTTAGCGCGCCAGATTCGCTCTGGCTACACCTTC.